This T cell receptor beta chain was sequenced for a study of beta chain features in type 1 diabetes. Study results and caveats: VDJ junctions sequenced from type 1 diabetes patients showed fewer insertions and more deletions.

Central memory, naive, regulatory and stem cell-like memory CD4+ cells were sorted by CD45RO/CCR7/CD25/CD127/CD95/CD27. CDR1 and CDR2 (germline): SGHRS, YFSETQ. The V segment lost 7 bases and the J segment 8 bases; nucleotides outside the gene matches: 7. The CDR3 runs 13 residues. Since all of the isolated RNA was reverse transcribed, expressed TCRB transcripts were what got sequenced. The table came from immunoSEQ multiplex PCR; TCRdb's copy has only in-frame clones and leaves some out. The sample consists of 200,000 to 250,000 clones, about a tenth of them appearing once. About this clone: Its cognate antigen is unknown.

The receptor was isolated from a man in his late teens or twenties in good health. Sequencing was done on a sample of central memory CD4+ T cells from blood. The chain recombines TRBV5-1 with TRBJ2-1; 9 nucleotides agree with TRBD2. CDR3 region: CASGGTSSDEQFF. The DNA for the CDR3 is TGCGCCAGCGGAGGGACTAGCTCCGATGAGCAGTTCTTC.